This T cell receptor beta chain originates from a study of T cell repertoires in cytomegalovirus infection. Background on the study: Signatures in public TCR beta sequences pointed to both CMV infection and matching HLA type.

Via MiXCR, TCRdb re-called the reads, giving one row per CDR3 protein. The sample includes around 450,000 distinct CDR3 sequences, approximately 33% of them seen just once. Findings of the study overall: Summed public TCR beta family frequency identified CMV carriers bearing the relevant HLA. Within the response measured ex vivo, HLA-C-restricted CMV-specific TCR beta clonotypes were dominant.

This CDR3 has 15 amino acids. Germline CDR1 reads SQVTM; CDR2 reads ANQGSEA. As regards this clonotype: As yet, its antigen is unknown. A read error may produce the germline difference seen at one junction end.

The sample was PBMCs. J is TRBJ2-3 and V is TRBV29-1; D may be TRBD1 (5 bases). This receptor was obtained from a human donor in good health (CMV status not recorded). Some clones in this sample may be carry-over from other donors' samples. The CDR3, as DNA: TGCAGCGTCGAAGGGGTGCCCTGGGGCCCAGATACGCAGTATTTT. Amino acid sequence: CSVEGVPWGPDTQYF.